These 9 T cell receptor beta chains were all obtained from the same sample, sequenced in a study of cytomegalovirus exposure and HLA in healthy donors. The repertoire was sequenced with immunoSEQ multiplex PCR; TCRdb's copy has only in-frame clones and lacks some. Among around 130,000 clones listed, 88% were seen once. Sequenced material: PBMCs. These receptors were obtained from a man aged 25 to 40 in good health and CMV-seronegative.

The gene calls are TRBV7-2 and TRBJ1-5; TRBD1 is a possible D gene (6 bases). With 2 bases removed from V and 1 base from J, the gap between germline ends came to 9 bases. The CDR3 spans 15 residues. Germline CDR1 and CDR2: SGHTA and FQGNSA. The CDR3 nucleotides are TGTGCCAGCAGCTTACTACAGGGCAGCAATCAGCCCCAGCATTTT. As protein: CASSLLQGSNQPQHF.

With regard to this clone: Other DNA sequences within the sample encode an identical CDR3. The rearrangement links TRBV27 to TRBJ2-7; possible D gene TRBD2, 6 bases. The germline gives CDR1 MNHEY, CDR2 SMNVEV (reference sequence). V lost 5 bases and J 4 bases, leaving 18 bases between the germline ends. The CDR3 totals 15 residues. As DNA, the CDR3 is TGTGCCAGCAGTCGTTCCGGGACTTGGGCGTACGAGCAGTACTTC. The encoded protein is CASSRSGTWAYEQYF.

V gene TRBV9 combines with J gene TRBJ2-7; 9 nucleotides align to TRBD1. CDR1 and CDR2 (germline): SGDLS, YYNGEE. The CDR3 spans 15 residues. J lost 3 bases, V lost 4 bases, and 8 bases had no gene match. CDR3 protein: CASSPAGQGDYEQYF. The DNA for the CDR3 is TGTGCCAGCAGCCCAGCGGGACAGGGAGACTACGAGCAGTACTTC.

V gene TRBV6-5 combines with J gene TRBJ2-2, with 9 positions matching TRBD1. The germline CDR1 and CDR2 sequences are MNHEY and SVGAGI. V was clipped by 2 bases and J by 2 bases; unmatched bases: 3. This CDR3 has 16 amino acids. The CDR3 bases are TGTGCCAGCAGTTACACGGGACAGGGTAACACCGGGGAGCTGTTTTTT. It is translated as CASSYTGQGNTGELFF.

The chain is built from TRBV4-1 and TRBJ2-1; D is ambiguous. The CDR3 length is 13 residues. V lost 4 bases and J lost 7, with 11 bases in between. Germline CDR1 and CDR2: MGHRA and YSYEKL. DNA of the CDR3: TGCGCCAGCAGCCTCGGAGCCGGGAATGAGCAGTTCTTC. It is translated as CASSLGAGNEQFF.

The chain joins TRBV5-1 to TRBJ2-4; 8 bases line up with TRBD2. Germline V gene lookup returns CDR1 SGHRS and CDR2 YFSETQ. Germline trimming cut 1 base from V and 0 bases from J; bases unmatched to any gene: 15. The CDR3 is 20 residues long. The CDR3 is CASSLLGRSTSDKAKNIQYF. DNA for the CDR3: TGCGCCAGCAGCTTGTTGGGTAGGTCGACTAGCGATAAAGCCAAAAACATTCAGTACTTC.

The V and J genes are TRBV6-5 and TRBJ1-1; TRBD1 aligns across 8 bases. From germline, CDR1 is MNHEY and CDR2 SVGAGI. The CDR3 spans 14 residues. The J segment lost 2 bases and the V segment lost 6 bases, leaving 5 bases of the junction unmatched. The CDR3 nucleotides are TGTGCCAGCAGGCGGGGACAGGCCAACACTGAAGCTTTCTTT. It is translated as CASRRGQANTEAFF.

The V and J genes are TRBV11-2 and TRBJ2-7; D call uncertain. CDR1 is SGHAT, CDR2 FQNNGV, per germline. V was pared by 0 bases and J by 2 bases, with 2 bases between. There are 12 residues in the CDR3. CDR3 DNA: TGTGCCAGCAGCTTAGACGCCTACGAGCAGTACTTC. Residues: CASSLDAYEQYF.

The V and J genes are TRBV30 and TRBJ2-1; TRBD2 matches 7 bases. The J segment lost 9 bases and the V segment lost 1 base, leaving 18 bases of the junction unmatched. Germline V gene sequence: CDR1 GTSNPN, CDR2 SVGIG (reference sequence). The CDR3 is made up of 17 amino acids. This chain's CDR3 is CAWSARILAGALGEQFF. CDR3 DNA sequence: TGTGCCTGGAGTGCCCGAATATTGGCGGGAGCACTTGGTGAGCAGTTCTTC. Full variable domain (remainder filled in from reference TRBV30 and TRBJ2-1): SQTIHQWPATLVQPVGSPLSLECTVEGTSNPNLYWYRQAAGRGLQLLFYSVGIGQISSEVPQNLSASRPQDRQFILSSKKLLLSDSGFYLCAWSARILAGALGEQFFGPGTRLTVL.